The 21 T cell receptor beta chains below all came from one sample that was sequenced in a study of T cell responses to AZD1222 COVID-19 vaccine. TCRdb's table, derived via immunoSEQ multiplex PCR, lists solely in-frame clones and lacks some. Found here are 120,000 or so clones, about 90% of them singletons; the top ten hold approximately 4.8%. The starting material was peripheral blood, obtained on day 0 of AZD1222 vaccination. Source of these receptors: an adult in good health.

CDR3 sequence reads: CASSHSRENTEAFF. As DNA, the CDR3 is TGTGCCAGCAGCCATTCGCGGGAAAACACTGAAGCTTTCTTT. V is TRBV4-2 and J is TRBJ1-1, with D unresolved. The germline V gene has CDR1 LGHNA and CDR2 YNFKEQ. Trimming left V 3 bases short and J 2 bases short, with 10 bases between. The CDR3 is 14 residues long.

The chain uses TRBV15 and TRBJ1-1, with unresolved D. The CDR3 consists of 12 residues. The V gene's germline CDR1 is LNHNV and CDR2 YYDKDF (reference sequence). Deletions cut 1 base from V and 2 bases from J, with 2 bases between. The CDR3 protein is CATSRANTEAFF. The CDR3 DNA sequence: TGTGCCACCAGCAGAGCCAACACTGAAGCTTTCTTT.

This clone was recorded only once. The chain employs TRBV9 and TRBJ1-2; D is uncertain. The CDR3 contains 12 residues. Germline assignment: CDR1 SGDLS and CDR2 YYNGEE. The V end was cut by 4 bases, the J end by 7 bases, with 11 bases between. The CDR3 loop reads CASSPPLSGYTF. CDR3 DNA sequence: TGTGCCAGCAGCCCCCCTCTGTCTGGCTACACCTTC.

The chain joins TRBV28 to TRBJ1-3; no definite D call. Trimming cost V 4 bases and J 0 bases, with 13 bases left between them. Germline-derived CDR1 and CDR2 are MDHEN and SYDVKM. The CDR3 extends over 16 amino acids. This CDR3 reads CASSSPRGFSGNTIYF. In DNA, the CDR3 is TGTGCCAGCAGTTCACCCCGAGGTTTCTCTGGAAACACCATATATTTT. Variable domain in full (rest from reference TRBV28 and TRBJ1-3): DVKVTQSSRYLVKRTGEKVFLECVQDMDHENMFWYRQDPGLGLRLIYFSYDVKMKEKGDIPEGYSVSREKKERFSLILESASTNQTSMYLCASSSPRGFSGNTIYFGEGSWLTVV.

V gene TRBV9 combines with J gene TRBJ2-3, with D perhaps given as TRBD1 or TRBD2 (6 bases each). The CDR3 runs 12 residues. V gave up 3 bases and J gave up 5 bases, with 7 bases separating them. CDR1 is SGDLS and CDR2 is YYNGEE in the germline V gene. This chain's CDR3 is CASSEGGDTQYF. In DNA, the CDR3 is TGTGCCAGCAGCGAGGGGGGAGATACGCAGTATTTT.

This sequence joins TRBV7-2 and TRBJ1-5; D call uncertain. The CDR3 consists of 16 residues. Germline V gene lookup returns CDR1 SGHTA and CDR2 FQGNSA. V was cut by 3 bases and J by 1 base, with 13 bases left in between. The CDR3, as DNA: TGTGCCAGCAGCTTGGTCGTATCGCGGAGCAATCAGCCCCAGCATTTT. Translation: CASSLVVSRSNQPQHF.

The chain combines TRBV2 with TRBJ2-7; D possibly corresponds to TRBD2 (6 bases). Germline loops: CDR1 SNHLY, CDR2 FYNNEI. Deletions cut 7 bases from V and 3 bases from J, with 7 bases between. The CDR3 spans 11 residues. The DNA of the CDR3 is TGTGCCAGCACGCGGGGCTACGAGCAGTACTTC. This gives the protein CASTRGYEQYF.

V usage is TRBV15 and J usage is TRBJ1-2; the match to TRBD1 covers 10 bases. Losses at the gene ends were 5 bases for V and 3 bases for J; bases not matched to a gene: 9. In germline, CDR1 is LNHNV, CDR2 YYDKDF (reference sequence). The CDR3 totals 16 residues. The CDR3 DNA reads TGTGCCACCAGCGGGGTAGGACAGGGGGAAGACTATGGCTACACCTTC. This codes for CATSGVGQGEDYGYTF.

The V and J genes are TRBV28 and TRBJ1-4, with D possibly matching TRBD1 (5 bases). In germline, CDR1 is MDHEN, CDR2 SYDVKM. Trimming left V 8 bases short and J 6 bases short, with 7 bases between. This CDR3 is 11 amino acids long. CDR3 protein: CASGGYEKLFF. CDR3 sequence (DNA): TGTGCCAGCGGGGGTTATGAAAAACTGTTTTTT.

The CDR3 loop reads CASSGPLAGGGYEQYF. The DNA of the CDR3 is TGTGCCAGCAGCGGGCCCCTAGCGGGAGGCGGCTACGAGCAGTACTTC. The chain joins TRBV5-6 to TRBJ2-7; 11 positions agree with TRBD2. Germline V gives CDR1 SGHDT, CDR2 YYEEEE. Trimming took 4 bases from V and 3 from J; bases not matched to a gene: 9. This CDR3 region has 16 residues.

For this clone: One end of the junction is discordant with germline, which a read error may explain. This chain connects TRBV4-1 to TRBJ2-7; D may be TRBD1 or TRBD2 (5 bases each). This CDR3 is built from 11 residues. Germline CDR1 MGHRA, CDR2 YSYEKL. CDR3 bases: TGCGCCAGCAGCCAAAGGGGACGCCTCCCCTTC. Its translation is CASSQRGRLPF.

The DNA for the CDR3 is TGTGCCAGCAGCGCCAGGGTCTGGGACGAAAAACTGTTTTTT. Amino acid sequence: CASSARVWDEKLFF. V and J are TRBV9 and TRBJ1-4, with D possibly being TRBD1 (5 bases). Trimming pared 3 bases from V and 8 bases from J, leaving 14 bases between. Germline V CDR1 and CDR2: SGDLS, YYNGEE. The CDR3 extends over 14 amino acids. The full variable domain, its missing parts supplied by reference TRBV9 and TRBJ1-4, is DSGVTQTPKHLITATGQRVTLRCSPRSGDLSVYWYQQSLDQGLQFLIQYYNGEERAKGNILERFSAQQFPDLHSELNLSSLELGDSALYFCASSARVWDEKLFFGSGTQLSVL.

The chain has TRBV5-4 and TRBJ1-1; perhaps TRBD1 as D (5 bases). CDR1 and CDR2 from the germline V gene are SGHNT and YYREEE (reference sequence). V gave up 5 bases and J gave up 1 base, with 9 bases separating them. The CDR3 is 13 amino acids. CDR3 sequence (DNA): TGTGCCAGCAGTCTTCAGGGGAACACTGAAGCTTTCTTT. This codes for CASSLQGNTEAFF.

The chain links TRBV29-1 to TRBJ2-7, with D perhaps assigned TRBD1 or TRBD2 (6 bases each). The length of the CDR3 is 15 residues. The V and J ends lost 7 bases and 6 bases respectively, with 25 bases between them. CDR1 and CDR2 from the germline V gene are SQVTM and ANQGSEA. This CDR3 is CSGIREKGGLGEQYF. The CDR3 coding sequence is TGCAGCGGGATTAGGGAGAAGGGGGGTTTGGGCGAGCAGTACTTC.

The chain employs TRBV28 and TRBJ2-1; D may be TRBD2 (5 bases). V was trimmed by 6 bases and J by 9 bases, leaving 9 bases between them. Germline CDR1 reads MDHEN; CDR2 reads SYDVKM. This CDR3 contains 11 residues. The chain's CDR3 is CASSLRGEQFF. The CDR3 DNA reads as TGTGCCAGCAGCCTCCGGGGTGAGCAGTTCTTC.

The chain uses TRBV12-3 or TRBV12-4 and TRBJ2-3, with D unclear. The CDR3 is 11 residues long. Trimming took off 9 bases at V and 6 bases at J, with 10 bases between the two ends. In nucleotides, the CDR3 is TGTGCCAGTTCGCTGGCGGATACGCAGTATTTT. Encoded protein: CASSLADTQYF.

This chain uses TRBV27 with TRBJ1-1, with a possible D match to TRBD1 (5 bases). V was pared by 1 base and J by 4 bases, with 13 bases between. This CDR3 is built from 15 residues. The V gene's germline CDR1 is MNHEY and CDR2 SMNVEV (reference sequence). The CDR3 reads CASSLLRGVGTEAFF. The DNA of the CDR3 is TGTGCCAGCAGTTTATTGAGGGGAGTCGGCACTGAAGCTTTCTTT.

This rearrangement joins TRBV7-5 to TRBJ2-2; TRBD2, the table's D call, lacks a check against the DNA. TRBV7-5 is described as a pseudogene. CDR3 length: 17 residues. In DNA form, the CDR3 reads TGTGTCAGAAGCCACGAACGGCGGGGCTCGAACACCGGGGAGCTGTTTTTT. It yields the protein CVRSHERRGSNTGELFF.

The chain employs TRBV28 and TRBJ2-3, with D possibly matching TRBD1 (6 bases). Germline values: CDR1 MDHEN, CDR2 SYDVKM. Trimming left V 5 bases short and J 2 bases short, with 14 bases between. This CDR3 has 15 amino acids. CDR3 region: CASSPKTGVTDTQYF. CDR3 in DNA: TGTGCCAGCAGTCCGAAGACAGGAGTCACAGATACGCAGTATTTT.

The rearrangement joins TRBV3-1 (or the pseudogene TRBV3-2) to TRBJ1-4; D unresolved. Germline V gives CDR1 LGHDT, CDR2 YNNKEL (reference sequence). The germline V and J ends were trimmed by 5 bases and 5 bases, with 9 bases remaining between them. The CDR3 extends over 13 amino acids. As DNA, the CDR3 is TGTGCCAGCAGCTGGGCGTCAAATGAAAAACTGTTTTTT. This translates into CASSWASNEKLFF.

The chain employs TRBV30 and TRBJ2-2; 7 bases line up with TRBD1. CDR3 length: 17 residues. The V gene's germline CDR1 is GTSNPN and CDR2 SVGIG (reference sequence). The V segment lost 3 bases and the J segment 6 bases; nucleotides outside the gene matches: 16. In nucleotides, the CDR3 is TGTGCCTGGAGCCCTATAGGGGGCTACGGTTTCGCCGGGGAGCTGTTTTTT. Protein sequence: CAWSPIGGYGFAGELFF.